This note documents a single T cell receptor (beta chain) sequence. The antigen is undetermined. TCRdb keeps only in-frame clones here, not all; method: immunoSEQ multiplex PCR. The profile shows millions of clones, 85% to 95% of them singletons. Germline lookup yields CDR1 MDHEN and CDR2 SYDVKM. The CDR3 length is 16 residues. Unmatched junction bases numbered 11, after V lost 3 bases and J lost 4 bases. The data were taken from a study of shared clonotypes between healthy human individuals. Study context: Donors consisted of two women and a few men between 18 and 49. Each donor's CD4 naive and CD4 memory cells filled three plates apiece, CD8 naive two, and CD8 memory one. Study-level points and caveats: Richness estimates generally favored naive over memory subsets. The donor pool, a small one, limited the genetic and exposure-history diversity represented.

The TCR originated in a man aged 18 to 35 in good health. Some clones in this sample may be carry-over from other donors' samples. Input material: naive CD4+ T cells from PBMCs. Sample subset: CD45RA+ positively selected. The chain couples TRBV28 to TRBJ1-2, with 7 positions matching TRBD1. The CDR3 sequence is CASSFERDRVGYGYTF. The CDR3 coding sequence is TGTGCCAGCAGTTTCGAGCGAGACAGGGTTGGCTATGGCTACACCTTC.